The 18 T cell receptor beta chains in this list originate from one sample, sequenced in a study of T cell repertoires in cytomegalovirus infection. One entry per CDR3 protein, called by TCRdb with MiXCR from the reads. Here the sample spans some 270,000 distinct CDR3 sequences, 17% being singletons. Sequencing was performed on CD8+ T cells from PBMCs. These receptors were collected from a human donor in good health (CMV status not recorded). Some clones in this sample may be carry-over from other donors' samples.

This clonotype was seen more than once but under ten times. The chain links TRBV5-6 to TRBJ2-3; D ambiguous. Germline lookup yields CDR1 SGHDT and CDR2 YYEEEE. Trimming stripped 1 base from V and 3 bases from J, with 12 bases between. CDR3 length equals 15 residues. This CDR3 is CASSLPSFGTDTQYF. The CDR3, as DNA: TGTGCCAGCAGCTTGCCATCCTTCGGAACAGATACGCAGTATTTT.

This clonotype came up once. The V and J genes are TRBV28 and TRBJ2-1, with D possibly being TRBD1 (7 bases). The CDR3 runs 16 residues. Per the germline V gene, CDR1 is MDHEN and CDR2 is SYDVKM. The V end lost 5 bases, the J end lost 4 bases, and 18 bases lay between the germline ends. CDR3 nucleotides: TGTGCCAGCAGTACGACAGGGTTTGGGGGGTACAATGAGCAGTTCTTC. Translating gives CASSTTGFGGYNEQFF.

This rearrangement joins TRBV20-1 to TRBJ2-5, with D perhaps given as TRBD1 or TRBD2 (5 bases each). V lost 5 bases and J 5 bases, leaving 21 bases between the germline ends. Germline V gene sequence: CDR1 DFQATT, CDR2 SNEGSKA (reference sequence). The CDR3 extends over 15 amino acids. This CDR3 is CSAEAVVAWGETQYF. The CDR3 DNA reads TGCAGTGCTGAGGCGGTGGTTGCGTGGGGGGAGACCCAGTACTTC.

The rearrangement links TRBV15 to TRBJ1-5, with TRBD1 as a possible D gene (5 bases). This CDR3 contains 17 residues. Germline V CDR1 and CDR2: LNHNV, YYDKDF (reference sequence). V shed 5 bases and J shed 0 bases, with 17 bases lying between them. The CDR3 bases are TGTGCCACCAGCGCGAAGGGACTTGTCTATAGCAATCAGCCCCAGCATTTT. Translation: CATSAKGLVYSNQPQHF.

Concerning this clonotype itself: This may arise from a read error, as a much more abundant clone is one base away. This chain uses TRBV14 with TRBJ2-1, with D unclear. CDR3 length equals 13 residues. Germline CDR1 is SGHDN and CDR2 is FVKESK. CDR3 coding DNA: TGTACCAGCAGCCACTCAATATACAATGAGCAGTTCTTC. Amino acids: CTSSHSIYNEQFF.

This chain links TRBV7-8 with TRBJ1-1; 9 bases are shared with TRBD1. V gave up 4 bases and J gave up 4 bases; unmatched junction bases: 10. The germline CDR1 and CDR2 sequences are SGHVS and FQNEAQ. The CDR3 length is 16 residues. The CDR3 coding sequence is TGTGCCAGCAGCTCCCTTAAACAGGGGGCAAGCACTGAAGCTTTCTTT. Translated, it gives CASSSLKQGASTEAFF. The complete variable domain, with remaining parts taken from reference TRBV7-8 and TRBJ1-1, reads GAGVSQSPRYKVAKRGQDVALRCDPISGHVSLFWYQQALGQGPEFLTYFQNEAQLDKSGLPSDRFFAERPEGSVSTLKIQRTQQEDSAVYLCASSSLKQGASTEAFFGQGTRLTVV.

This chain links TRBV29-1 with TRBJ1-1, with a tentative D call TRBD1 (6 bases). This CDR3 contains 12 residues. CDR1 and CDR2 (germline): SQVTM, ANQGSEA. V lost 2 bases to trimming and J lost 8 bases, with 12 bases between them. Here the CDR3 DNA reads TGCAGCGTTGAAAAAATCGGACAGGAAGCTTTCTTT. It specifies CSVEKIGQEAFF.

This clonotype was seen at least ten times. This chain links TRBV28 with TRBJ1-5; a weak D match, TRBD1 (5 bases). Germline assignment: CDR1 MDHEN and CDR2 SYDVKM. V was shortened by 4 bases and J by 1 base, with 8 bases between the two germline ends. CDR3 size: 14 residues. The CDR3: CASSSGSSNQPQHF. The CDR3 DNA reads TGTGCCAGCAGTTCAGGGAGCAGCAATCAGCCCCAGCATTTT.

The sample holds many counts of this clonotype. CDR3 protein: CASSLEGAASNQPQHF. For the CDR3, the DNA is TGTGCCAGCAGTTTAGAGGGGGCTGCAAGCAATCAGCCCCAGCATTTT. This chain links TRBV12-3 or TRBV12-4 with TRBJ1-5; 7 positions match TRBD1. This CDR3 comprises 16 residues. V lost 1 base, J lost 1 base, and 4 bases stayed unmatched.

The chain employs TRBV6-6 and TRBJ1-6, with D maybe TRBD1 (5 bases). CDR3 length: 17 residues. The germline V and J ends were trimmed by 7 bases and 0 bases, with 16 bases remaining between them. Per the germline V gene, CDR1 is MNHNY and CDR2 is SVGAGI (reference sequence). The CDR3 DNA reads TGTGCCAGCATCCAGGGAATAGGCAGCTCCTATAATTCACCCCTCCACTTT. This encodes CASIQGIGSSYNSPLHF.

As regards this clonotype: A much bigger clone sits one base away, suggesting this may be a read error. The V call is TRBV6-1, the J call TRBJ1-4; 7 bases map to TRBD1. CDR1 MNHNS and CDR2 SASEGT come from the germline V gene. The CDR3 extends over 16 amino acids. J lost 3 bases, V lost 8 bases, and 12 bases had no gene match. This CDR3 reads CASGQPTGTANEKLFF. In DNA form, the CDR3 reads TGTGCCAGCGGTCAACCCACCGGGACAGCTAATGAAAAACTGTTTTTT.

This clonotype was counted at least ten times. This chain connects TRBV7-9 to TRBJ2-7; TRBD1 might be the D (7 bases). CDR3 size: 14 residues. Trimming stripped 4 bases from V and 3 bases from J, with 13 bases between. Germline-derived CDR1 and CDR2 are SEHNR and FQNEAQ (reference sequence). This CDR3 is CASSSSRGVYEQYF. The CDR3 nucleotides are TGTGCCAGCAGCTCATCCAGGGGGGTCTACGAGCAGTACTTC.

This clonotype was seen only a few times. The chain uses TRBV29-1 and TRBJ1-1; weak D call: TRBD1 (6 bases). Trimming shortened V by 4 bases and J by 7 bases, and 10 bases separated the two germline ends. Germline-derived CDR1 and CDR2 are SQVTM and ANQGSEA. The CDR3 runs to 11 residues. The CDR3, as DNA: TGCAGCGTTGTTATACAGGGTGAAGCTTTCTTT. Amino acid sequence: CSVVIQGEAFF.

This clonotype has at least ten counts. The chain is built from TRBV28 and TRBJ2-3; 7 bases agree with TRBD1. Trimming at V came to 4 bases and at J to 0 bases, leaving 4 bases not matched to a gene. The CDR3 is 15 amino acids. The germline V gene has CDR1 MDHEN and CDR2 SYDVKM. The CDR3 region is CASSSGQESTDTQYF. The CDR3 nucleotides read TGTGCCAGCAGTTCCGGACAGGAAAGCACAGATACGCAGTATTTT.

This clonotype was seen a few times. The V gene is TRBV28, the J gene TRBJ1-5; D remains ambiguous. Germline-derived CDR1 and CDR2 are MDHEN and SYDVKM. With 3 bases removed from V and 0 bases from J, the gap between germline ends came to 6 bases. The CDR3 sequence is 14 residues long. The CDR3 bases are TGTGCCAGCAGTTTTAGTGTTAGCAATCAGCCCCAGCATTTT. Its protein product is CASSFSVSNQPQHF.

This clonotype has ten or more counts. The chain carries TRBV7-2 and TRBJ2-1; D might be TRBD1 (5 bases). The germline V gene has CDR1 SGHTA and CDR2 FQGNSA. The ends were cut back, 5 bases at V and 5 bases at J, with 10 bases in the middle. The CDR3 totals 13 residues. CDR3 nucleotides: TGTGCCAGCAGCCAGGGTGGGAACAATGAGCAGTTCTTC. Translated, it gives CASSQGGNNEQFF.

This chain uses TRBV28 with TRBJ1-1; tentatively, D is TRBD1 (5 bases). From germline, CDR1 is MDHEN and CDR2 SYDVKM. The CDR3 is 16 amino acids. Trimming shortened V by 1 base and J by 1 base, and 13 bases separated the two germline ends. The CDR3 DNA reads TGTGCCAGCAGTTTATATGAGACAGCGACGAACACTGAAGCTTTCTTT. As protein: CASSLYETATNTEAFF.

The chain combines TRBV20-1 with TRBJ1-1; the match to TRBD1 covers 7 bases. Germline values: CDR1 DFQATT, CDR2 SNEGSKA (reference sequence). Unmatched junction bases numbered 11, after V lost 6 bases and J lost 4 bases. The CDR3 sequence is 14 residues long. The CDR3 sequence is CSAVLGQEITEAFF. In nucleotides, the CDR3 is TGCAGTGCCGTCCTAGGACAGGAGATCACTGAAGCTTTCTTT.